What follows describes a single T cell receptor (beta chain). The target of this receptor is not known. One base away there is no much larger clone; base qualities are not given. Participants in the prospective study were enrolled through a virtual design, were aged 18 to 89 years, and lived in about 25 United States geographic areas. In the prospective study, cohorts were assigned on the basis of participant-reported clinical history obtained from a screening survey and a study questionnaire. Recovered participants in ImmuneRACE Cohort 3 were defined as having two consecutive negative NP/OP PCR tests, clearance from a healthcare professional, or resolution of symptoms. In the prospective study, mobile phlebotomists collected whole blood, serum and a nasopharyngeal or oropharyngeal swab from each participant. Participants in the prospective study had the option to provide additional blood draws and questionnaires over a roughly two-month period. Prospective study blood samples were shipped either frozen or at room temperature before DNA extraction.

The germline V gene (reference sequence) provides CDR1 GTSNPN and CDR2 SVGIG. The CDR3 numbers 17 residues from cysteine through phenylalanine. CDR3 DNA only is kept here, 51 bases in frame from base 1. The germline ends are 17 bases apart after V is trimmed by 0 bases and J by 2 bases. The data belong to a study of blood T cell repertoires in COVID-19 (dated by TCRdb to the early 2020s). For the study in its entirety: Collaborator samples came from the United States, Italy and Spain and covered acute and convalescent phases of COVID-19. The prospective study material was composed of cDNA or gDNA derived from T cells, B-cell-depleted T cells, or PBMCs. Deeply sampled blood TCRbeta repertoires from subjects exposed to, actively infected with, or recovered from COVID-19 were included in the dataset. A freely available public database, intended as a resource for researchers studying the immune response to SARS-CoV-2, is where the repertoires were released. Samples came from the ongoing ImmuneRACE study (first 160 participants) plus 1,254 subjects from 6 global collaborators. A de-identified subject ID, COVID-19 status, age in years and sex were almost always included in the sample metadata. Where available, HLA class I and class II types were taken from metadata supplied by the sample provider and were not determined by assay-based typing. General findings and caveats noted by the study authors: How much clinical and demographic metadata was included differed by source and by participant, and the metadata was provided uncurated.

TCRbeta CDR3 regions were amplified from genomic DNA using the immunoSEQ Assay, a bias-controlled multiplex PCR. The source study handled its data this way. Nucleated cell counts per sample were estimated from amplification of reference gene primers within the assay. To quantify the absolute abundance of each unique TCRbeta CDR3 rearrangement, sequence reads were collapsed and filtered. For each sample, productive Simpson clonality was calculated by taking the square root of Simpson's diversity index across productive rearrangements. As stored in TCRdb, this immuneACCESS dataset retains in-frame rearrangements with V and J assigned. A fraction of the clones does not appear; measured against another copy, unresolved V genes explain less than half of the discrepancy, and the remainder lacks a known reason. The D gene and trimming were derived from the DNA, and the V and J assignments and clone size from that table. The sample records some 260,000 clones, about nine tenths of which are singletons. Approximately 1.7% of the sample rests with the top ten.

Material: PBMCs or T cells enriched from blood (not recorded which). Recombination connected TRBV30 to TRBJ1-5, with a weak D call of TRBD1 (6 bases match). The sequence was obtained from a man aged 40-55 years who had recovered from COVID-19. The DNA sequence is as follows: TGTGCCTGGAGTGTACTGGGTGGGGGGGGCGGCAATCAGCCCCAGCATTTT. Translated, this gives CAWSVLGGGGGNQPQHF.